Below, 22 T cell receptor beta chains from the same sample are listed, as sequenced in a study of cytomegalovirus exposure and HLA in healthy donors. The primer mix had 60 Vbeta and 13 Jbeta primers. Clones were read by immunoSEQ multiplex PCR, and TCRdb kept only the in-frame ones, dropping some. The table lists 150,000 to 200,000 clones, over 75% of them singletons. Sequencing was carried out using PBMCs. Receptors were obtained from a woman between 50 and 59 years old in good health and CMV-seronegative.

The chain couples TRBV19 to TRBJ1-4; TRBD1 is a possible D gene (6 bases). Germline lookup yields CDR1 LNHDA and CDR2 SQIVND (reference sequence). V was cut by 5 bases and J by 5 bases, with 12 bases left in between. This CDR3 comprises 14 residues. The CDR3 is CASSQQGRNEKLFF. The DNA of the CDR3 is TGTGCCAGTAGTCAGCAGGGGCGGAATGAAAAACTGTTTTTT. The variable domain in full, with the rest retrieved from reference TRBV19 and TRBJ1-4, is DGGITQSPKYLFRKEGQNVTLSCEQNLNHDAMYWYRQDPGQGLRLIYYSQIVNDFQKGDIAEGYSVSREKKESFPLTVTSAQKNPTAFYLCASSQQGRNEKLFFGSGTQLSVL.

The V and J genes are TRBV7-8 and TRBJ2-5; TRBD1 is a possible D gene (6 bases). V gave up 4 bases and J gave up 5 bases, with 14 bases separating them. Germline lookup yields CDR1 SGHVS and CDR2 FQNEAQ. This CDR3 comprises 14 residues. The CDR3 here is CASSSNRVTETQYF. The CDR3 nucleotides are TGTGCCAGCAGCTCAAACAGGGTTACGGAGACCCAGTACTTC. Variable domain in full (rest from reference TRBV7-8 and TRBJ2-5): GAGVSQSPRYKVAKRGQDVALRCDPISGHVSLFWYQQALGQGPEFLTYFQNEAQLDKSGLPSDRFFAERPEGSVSTLKIQRTQQEDSAVYLCASSSNRVTETQYFGPGTRLLVL.

The gene calls are TRBV6-8 and TRBJ2-3; 13 bases fit TRBD2. CDR1 is MNHGY, CDR2 SAAAGT, per germline. J was trimmed by 2 bases and V by 5 bases; bases with no gene match: 13. The CDR3 totals 19 residues. CDR3 residues: CASSPPGTSGAPLTDTQYF. The CDR3 DNA reads TGTGCCAGCAGTCCACCCGGGACTAGCGGGGCCCCCCTCACAGATACGCAGTATTTT.

CDR3 loop: CASSIPTGNPFQHIQYF. CDR3 bases: TGTGCCAGTAGTATCCCTACAGGTAACCCTTTTCAGCACATTCAGTACTTC. This rearrangement joins TRBV19 to TRBJ2-4, with TRBD1 as a possible D gene (5 bases). Germline-derived CDR1 and CDR2 are LNHDA and SQIVND (reference sequence). Trimming shortened V by 3 bases and J by 8 bases, and 23 bases separated the two germline ends. This CDR3 spans 17 amino acids.

The chain employs TRBV6-5 and TRBJ2-7, with D possibly TRBD2 on 7 matching bases. V lost 6 bases and J 3 bases, leaving 15 bases between the germline ends. Germline lookup yields CDR1 MNHEY and CDR2 SVGAGI. The length of the CDR3 is 14 residues. CDR3 amino acids: CASRRGGVFYEQYF. CDR3 in DNA: TGTGCCAGCAGGAGAGGGGGGGTCTTCTACGAGCAGTACTTC.

This clone came up once. V is TRBV6-5 and J is TRBJ1-2; no firm D call. V gave up 5 bases and J gave up 4 bases, with 8 bases separating them. Germline CDR1 is MNHEY and CDR2 is SVGAGI. CDR3 length: 12 amino acids. The CDR3 DNA is TGTGCCAGCAGTACTAGCCCCTATGGCTACACCTTC. Amino acids: CASSTSPYGYTF.

The genes are TRBV27 and TRBJ2-7; D is possibly TRBD1 (6 bases). The CDR3 runs 13 residues. From germline, CDR1 is MNHEY and CDR2 SMNVEV (reference sequence). The V end was cut by 6 bases, the J end by 3 bases, with 12 bases between. The CDR3 protein is CASRGDRNYEQYF. CDR3 nucleotide sequence: TGTGCCAGCAGAGGAGACAGGAACTACGAGCAGTACTTC.

The gene calls are TRBV5-6 and TRBJ1-1; a possible D gene is TRBD1 (5 bases). Germline CDR1 SGHDT, CDR2 YYEEEE. V was clipped by 1 base and J by 1 base, with 11 bases between them. This CDR3 has 15 amino acids. The CDR3 reads CASSLPGGGNTEAFF. The CDR3 nucleotides are TGTGCCAGCAGCTTGCCCGGGGGAGGGAACACTGAAGCTTTCTTT. Full variable domain (outside the CDR3, taken from reference TRBV5-6 and TRBJ1-1): DAGVTQSPTHLIKTRGQQVTLRCSPKSGHDTVSWYQQALGQGPQFIFQYYEEEERQRGNFPDRFSGHQFPNYSSELNVNALLLGDSALYLCASSLPGGGNTEAFFGQGTRLTVV.

This sequence joins TRBV28 and TRBJ1-5, with D possibly TRBD1 on 5 matching bases. Germline lookup yields CDR1 MDHEN and CDR2 SYDVKM. V lost 6 bases and J 9 bases, leaving 15 bases between the germline ends. This CDR3 spans 13 amino acids. CDR3 sequence reads: CASRWGGDGPQHF. For the CDR3, the DNA is TGTGCCAGCAGGTGGGGCGGCGACGGGCCCCAGCATTTT.

V is TRBV10-1 and J is TRBJ1-5; D not resolved. Germline values: CDR1 WNHNN, CDR2 SYGVQD (reference sequence). Trimming took off 0 bases at V and 8 bases at J, with 5 bases between the two ends. The CDR3 spans 12 residues. The CDR3 spells CASSESTKPQHF. CDR3 sequence (DNA): TGCGCCAGCAGTGAGTCTACAAAGCCCCAGCATTTT.

CDR3 protein: CSAQSHDEQYF. In DNA form, the CDR3 reads TGCAGTGCTCAGTCCCACGACGAGCAGTACTTC. The chain uses TRBV20-1 and TRBJ2-7; the D is unclear. V shed 5 bases and J shed 5 bases, with 10 bases lying between them. The CDR3 covers 11 residues. Per the germline V gene, CDR1 is DFQATT and CDR2 is SNEGSKA (reference sequence).

The rearrangement joins TRBV28 to TRBJ2-7; D unclear. V lost 2 bases and J lost 4, with 12 bases in between. Germline V lookup: CDR1 MDHEN, CDR2 SYDVKM. CDR3 size: 14 residues. This CDR3 reads CASSLAPRLYEQYF. CDR3 in DNA: TGTGCCAGCAGTTTAGCACCGCGACTTTACGAGCAGTACTTC.

The table lists this clone with a few counts. The chain links TRBV28 to TRBJ1-1; maybe TRBD1 (6 bases). CDR1 is MDHEN, CDR2 SYDVKM, per germline. The V gene lost 6 bases and the J gene lost 5 bases, with 13 bases spanning the gap. The CDR3 runs 13 residues. Here the CDR3 reads CASSSQGGTEAFF. The CDR3 region has the DNA TGTGCCAGCAGCTCACAGGGAGGGACTGAAGCTTTCTTT.

The chain couples TRBV29-1 to TRBJ2-5; D may be TRBD1 (6 bases). CDR3 size: 15 residues. Looked up from germline, CDR1 is SQVTM and CDR2 is ANQGSEA. V was cut by 5 bases and J by 5 bases, with 21 bases left in between. CDR3 nucleotides: TGCAGCGTTTTAAACAGGGTAGTAGTTAGGGAGACCCAGTACTTC. This sequence encodes CSVLNRVVVRETQYF.

The V call is TRBV18, the J call TRBJ1-5; TRBD1 matches 10 bases. Germline CDR1 KGHSH, CDR2 LQKENI. This CDR3 is built from 15 residues. J lost 6 bases, V lost 2 bases, and 4 bases had no gene match. The CDR3: CASSPRQGAGQPQHF. Here the CDR3 DNA reads TGTGCCAGCTCACCAAGACAGGGGGCAGGTCAGCCCCAGCATTTT.

The chain has TRBV19 and TRBJ1-5; D is unresolved. V gave up 6 bases and J gave up 2 bases, with 11 bases separating them. The CDR3 has 14 amino acids. Germline V gene lookup returns CDR1 LNHDA and CDR2 SQIVND (reference sequence). The DNA for the CDR3 is TGTGCCAGTAGCCCGGCGCAGGGCAATCAGCCCCAGCATTTT. Translated: CASSPAQGNQPQHF. Using reference TRBV19 and TRBJ1-5 for the parts outside the CDR3, the full variable domain is DGGITQSPKYLFRKEGQNVTLSCEQNLNHDAMYWYRQDPGQGLRLIYYSQIVNDFQKGDIAEGYSVSREKKESFPLTVTSAQKNPTAFYLCASSPAQGNQPQHFGDGTRLSIL.

This chain links TRBV19 with TRBJ1-1, with a possible D match to TRBD1 (5 bases). Trimming left V 3 bases short and J 3 bases short, with 14 bases between. Germline loops: CDR1 LNHDA, CDR2 SQIVND (reference sequence). The CDR3 runs 15 residues. CDR3 bases: TGTGCCAGTAGTATCCGGGGGAAAGGGCACACTGAAGCTTTCTTT. Translation gives CASSIRGKGHTEAFF.

The rearrangement uses TRBV2 and TRBJ2-7, with D perhaps matching TRBD1 (5 bases). The CDR3 covers 12 residues. Germline V gene sequence: CDR1 SNHLY, CDR2 FYNNEI. The ends were cut back, 0 bases at V and 10 bases at J, with 10 bases in the middle. CDR3 sequence: CASSEAAGKQYF. Here the CDR3 DNA reads TGTGCCAGCAGTGAAGCTGCAGGGAAACAGTACTTC. The full variable domain, with the rest looked up from reference TRBV2 and TRBJ2-7, is EPEVTQTPSHQVTQMGQEVILRCVPISNHLYFYWYRQILGQKVEFLVSFYNNEISEKSEIFDDQFSVERPDGSNFTLKIRSTKLEDSAMYFCASSEAAGKQYFGPGTRLTVT.

The V and J genes are TRBV7-7 and TRBJ2-5, with unresolved D. The germline V gene has CDR1 SSHAT and CDR2 FNYEAQ (reference sequence). The CDR3 runs 13 residues. Trimming removed 1 base from V and 4 bases from J, with 7 bases in between. The CDR3 DNA is TGTGCCAGCAGCTTAGGGGCAGCAGAGACCCAGTACTTC. Its protein product is CASSLGAAETQYF.

The chain recombines TRBV27 with TRBJ1-5; 9 bases fit TRBD1. The germline gives CDR1 MNHEY, CDR2 SMNVEV (reference sequence). J was trimmed by 4 bases and V by 3 bases; bases with no gene match: 4. The length of the CDR3 is 15 residues. CDR3: CASSFLGQGNQPQHF. DNA of the CDR3: TGTGCCAGCAGTTTTTTGGGACAGGGAAATCAGCCCCAGCATTTT.

The rearrangement joins TRBV18 to TRBJ2-5; 11 bases line up with TRBD2. CDR3 length: 16 amino acids. J gave up 3 bases and V 2 bases, and 5 bases lay outside the gene matches. Germline CDR1 and CDR2: KGHSH and LQKENI. The CDR3 sequence: CASSPFSTSGEETQYF. As DNA, the CDR3 is TGTGCCAGCTCACCATTCTCGACTAGCGGGGAAGAGACCCAGTACTTC.

The rearrangement uses TRBV5-4 and TRBJ2-7, with a possible D match to TRBD1 (5 bases). The germline V gene has CDR1 SGHNT and CDR2 YYREEE (reference sequence). The V and J ends lost 0 bases and 6 bases respectively, with 16 bases between them. The CDR3 is 15 amino acids. The CDR3 DNA sequence: TGTGCCAGCAGCTTGGGTCAGGGTCCCCTCGCCGAGCAGTACTTC. It codes for CASSLGQGPLAEQYF.